This T cell receptor beta chain was captured by sequencing in a study of vaccination effects on CD4 cells after COVID-19. Study results and limitations: Just 1 of 255 vaccine-induced clones in healthy recipients was cross-reactive. The study dataset contains few convalescent patients and includes no early post-infection timepoints.

As to this clone: The target antigen is unknown.

V was pared by 8 bases and J by 3 bases, with 13 bases between. The CDR3 spans 13 residues. Antigen-specific CD4+ T cell clonotypes were called by their expansion after viral peptide-pool culture in ViraFEST. Around day 10 of culture, CD4+ T cells were separated out. Nucleocapsid antibodies stayed negative before and after vaccination, showing no earlier SARS-CoV-2 infection. TCRdb keeps only in-frame clones here, not all; method: immunoSEQ multiplex PCR. Among roughly 41,000 clones listed, roughly 70% were seen once. The chain carries TRBV23-1 and TRBJ2-5; D call uncertain. TRBV23-1 counts as an open reading frame of uncertain function. Material: CD4+ T cells from PBMCs cultured with HCoV-OC43 spike peptides, obtained before COVID-19 vaccination. Specified subset: HCoV-OC43 spike overlapping peptide pool stimulation. The sequence came from a human donor who received a COVID-19 vaccine. The CDR3 DNA reads as TGCGCCAGCCATACTGCAATCGAAGAGACCCAGTACTTC. It translates to CASHTAIEETQYF.